This T cell receptor (beta chain) was observed in a study of blood T cells in healthy people across ages. Study-level results: Higher naive T cell percentage went strongly together with higher TCR beta diversity.

This clonotype occurred a few times. Its specificity is unknown. A second about 7 to 12 cycle PCR used barcoded and J-beta primers. TCRdb used MiXCR to reprocess the 5' RACE reads, holding one entry per CDR3 protein. The data hold fewer than 2,000,000 distinct CDR3 sequences, with around 35% observed a single time. The V gene's germline CDR1 is MDHEN and CDR2 SYDVKM. CDR3 length: 13 amino acids. Trimming removed 4 bases from V and 4 bases from J, with 11 bases in between. This chain uses TRBV28 with TRBJ2-7, with a possible D match to TRBD1 (5 bases). Sequencing used blood. This sequence was found in a woman younger than 45 in good health. CDR3 bases: TGTGCCAGCAGTTCCATGACAGATTACGAGCAGTACTTC. Translating it yields CASSSMTDYEQYF.